The present T cell receptor (beta chain) was sequenced within a study of cytomegalovirus exposure and HLA in healthy donors. About the research overall: Earlier work reported approximately 110 million unique TCR beta sequences from about 190 million T cells. Broader study findings: There were a few CMV-associated chains whose specificity for CMV antigens was confirmed in vitro. Later analysis associated a missense DCLRE1C variant with TCR beta V- and J-gene trimming. Previous analysis showed most TCR beta V segments were productive about 87% or about 30% of the time.

The PCR used 60 Vbeta and 13 Jbeta primers. Sequencing was performed with immunoSEQ multiplex PCR; in TCRdb, only in-frame clones are kept and a portion is missing. The repertoire includes 150,000 to 200,000 clones, 70% to 90% of them detected once, and about 2.2% sits in the top ten. Concerning this clone: Its antigen is still unknown.

This receptor was identified in a woman aged 25 to 39 in good health and CMV-seronegative. The sequencing input was PBMCs.

The CDR3 region is CAISESSAGNTIYF. CDR3 DNA: TGTGCCATCAGTGAGTCCTCAGCTGGAAACACCATATATTTT. The rearrangement uses TRBV10-3 and TRBJ1-3; D uncertain. The V gene's germline CDR1 is ENHRY and CDR2 SYGVKD. Trimming left V 0 bases short and J 2 bases short, with 5 bases between. There are 14 residues in the CDR3.